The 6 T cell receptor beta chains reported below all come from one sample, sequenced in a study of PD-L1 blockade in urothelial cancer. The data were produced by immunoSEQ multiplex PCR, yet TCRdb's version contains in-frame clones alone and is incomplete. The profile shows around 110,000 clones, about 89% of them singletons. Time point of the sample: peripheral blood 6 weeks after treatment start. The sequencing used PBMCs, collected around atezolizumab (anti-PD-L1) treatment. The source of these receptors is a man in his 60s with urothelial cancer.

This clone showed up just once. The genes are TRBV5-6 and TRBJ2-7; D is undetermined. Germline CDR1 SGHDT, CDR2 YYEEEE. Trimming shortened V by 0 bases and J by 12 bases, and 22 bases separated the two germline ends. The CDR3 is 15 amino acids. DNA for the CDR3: TGTGCCAGCAGCTTGGGGTGGTCAAACCCTGAACGAGGGTACTTC. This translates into CASSLGWSNPERGYF.

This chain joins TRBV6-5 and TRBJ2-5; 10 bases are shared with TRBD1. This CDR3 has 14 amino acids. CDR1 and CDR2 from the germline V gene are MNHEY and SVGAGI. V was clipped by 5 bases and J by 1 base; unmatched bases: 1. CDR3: CASSRDRGQETQYF. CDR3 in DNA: TGTGCCAGCAGTCGGGACAGGGGCCAAGAGACCCAGTACTTC.

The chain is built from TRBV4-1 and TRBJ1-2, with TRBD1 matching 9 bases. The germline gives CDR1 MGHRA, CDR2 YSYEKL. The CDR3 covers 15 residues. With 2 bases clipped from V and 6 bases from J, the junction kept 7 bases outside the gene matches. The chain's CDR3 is CASSQINRGLNGYTF. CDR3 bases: TGCGCCAGCAGCCAAATTAACAGGGGGCTAAATGGCTACACCTTC.

For the CDR3, the DNA is TGTGCCAGCAGCTTAGTTGGGACTAGCGCCTACACCGGGGAGCTGTTTTTT. Translated: CASSLVGTSAYTGELFF. This chain links TRBV7-8 with TRBJ2-2, with 10 bases aligning to TRBD2. The CDR3 sequence is 17 residues long. The trim removed 1 base at V and 3 bases at J, leaving 5 bases unmatched. From germline, CDR1 is SGHVS and CDR2 FQNEAQ.

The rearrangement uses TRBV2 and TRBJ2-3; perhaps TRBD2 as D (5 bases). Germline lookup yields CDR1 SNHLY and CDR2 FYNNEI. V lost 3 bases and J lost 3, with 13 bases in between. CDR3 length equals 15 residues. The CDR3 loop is CASSESGSGTDTQYF. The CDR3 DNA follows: TGTGCCAGCAGTGAGTCGGGGTCCGGTACAGATACGCAGTATTTT.

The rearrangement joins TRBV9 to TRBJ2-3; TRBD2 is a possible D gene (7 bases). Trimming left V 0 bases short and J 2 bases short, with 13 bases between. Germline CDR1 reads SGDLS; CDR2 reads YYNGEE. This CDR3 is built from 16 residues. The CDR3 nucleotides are TGTGCCAGCAGCGTAGGGGGGGGCCTTCACACAGATACGCAGTATTTT. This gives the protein CASSVGGGLHTDTQYF.